Listed below are T cell receptor beta chains from one sample, sequenced in a study of blood T cells in healthy people across ages. TCRdb re-derived calls from the 5' RACE reads in MiXCR, one entry per CDR3 protein. Of about 580,000 distinct CDR3 sequences listed, roughly 48% are singletons. Material: blood. These receptors were taken from a man at least 80 years old in good health. Both conserved end residues are part of each CDR3. D genes are given only for firm matches. Size is omitted from some rows. Given values are once, few, many or a class for expanded clones.

TRBJ2-5	.	TRBV12-3/TRBV12-4	.	CASRANVRGPTAGETQYF	TGTGCCAGCAGAGCGAACGTACGGGGGCCGACGGCAGGGGAGACCCAGTACTTC
TRBJ2-5	TRBD2	TRBV11-2	few	CASSFAGRGEETQYF	TGTGCCAGCAGCTTTGCCGGGAGGGGAGAAGAGACCCAGTACTTC
TRBJ2-1	.	TRBV24-1	.	CATSGGVSYNEQFF	TGTGCTACCAGTGGAGGCGTCTCCTACAATGAGCAGTTCTTC
TRBJ1-4	.	TRBV20-1	.	CSAPGLTGRIEKLFF	TGCAGTGCACCGGGATTGACAGGTCGAATTGAAAAACTGTTTTTT
TRBJ2-4	.	TRBV27	.	CASSFGSKNIQYF	TGTGCCAGCAGTTTTGGTTCCAAAAACATTCAGTACTTC
TRBJ2-5	.	TRBV11-2	.	CASSHSAKWSGYQETQYF	TGTGCCAGCAGCCATTCCGCTAAATGGTCAGGGTACCAAGAGACCCAGTACTTC
TRBJ2-7	.	TRBV6-6	many	CASSNPSYEQYF	TGTGCCAGCAGTAACCCCTCCTACGAGCAGTACTTC
TRBJ1-2	.	TRBV6-5	.	CASSLRGGGTNYGYTF	TGTGCCAGCAGTTTAAGGGGGGGCGGTACTAACTATGGCTACACCTTC
TRBJ2-1	.	TRBV7-9	few	CASSSGSSSYNEQFF	TGTGCCAGCAGCTCAGGTTCAAGCTCCTACAATGAGCAGTTCTTC
TRBJ2-7	.	TRBV12-3/TRBV12-4	.	CASSPLGSSYEQYF	TGTGCCAGCAGCCCCTTGGGAAGCTCCTACGAGCAGTACTTC
TRBJ2-7	TRBD1	TRBV3-1	.	CASSQPAGTGTYEQYF	TGTGCCAGCAGTCAGCCCGCCGGGACAGGTACCTACGAGCAGTACTTC
TRBJ2-7	.	TRBV11-2	.	CASSFADGRYEQYF	TGTGCCAGCAGCTTTGCGGACGGAAGGTACGAGCAGTACTTC
TRBJ2-1	TRBD2	TRBV6-6	many	CASSYSLAGGIDEQFF	TGTGCCAGCAGTTACTCCTTAGCGGGAGGTATAGATGAGCAGTTCTTC
TRBJ2-1	TRBD2	TRBV4-3	.	CASRLGLAAPPDNEQFF	TGCGCCAGCAGGCTGGGACTAGCGGCCCCTCCGGACAATGAGCAGTTCTTC
TRBJ2-3	TRBD2	TRBV6-5	.	CASSTRTSGGPDTQYF	TGTGCCAGCAGTACCCGGACTAGCGGGGGCCCAGATACGCAGTATTTT
TRBJ1-6	.	TRBV7-9	few	CASSSTRGVGSPLHF	TGTGCCAGCAGCTCAACGCGGGGTGTGGGCTCACCCCTCCACTTT
TRBJ2-1	TRBD2	TRBV25-1	.	CASSEYGEGNEQFF	TGTGCCAGCAGTGAATACGGGGAGGGCAATGAGCAGTTCTTC
TRBJ1-1	.	TRBV7-9	.	CASTDEGEAFF	TGTGCCAGCACTGATGAGGGTGAAGCTTTCTTT